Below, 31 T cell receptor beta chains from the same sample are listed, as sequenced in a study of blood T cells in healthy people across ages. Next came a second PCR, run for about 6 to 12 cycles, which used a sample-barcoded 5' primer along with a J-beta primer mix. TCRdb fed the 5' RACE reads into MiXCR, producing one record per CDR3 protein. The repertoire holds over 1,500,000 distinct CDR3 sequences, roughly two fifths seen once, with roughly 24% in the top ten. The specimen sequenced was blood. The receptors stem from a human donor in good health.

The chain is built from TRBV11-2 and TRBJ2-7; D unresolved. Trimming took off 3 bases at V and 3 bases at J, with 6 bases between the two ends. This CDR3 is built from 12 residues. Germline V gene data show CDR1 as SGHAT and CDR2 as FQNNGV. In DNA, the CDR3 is TGTGCCAGCAGCTTGTGGGTCTACGAGCAGTACTTC. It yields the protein CASSLWVYEQYF.

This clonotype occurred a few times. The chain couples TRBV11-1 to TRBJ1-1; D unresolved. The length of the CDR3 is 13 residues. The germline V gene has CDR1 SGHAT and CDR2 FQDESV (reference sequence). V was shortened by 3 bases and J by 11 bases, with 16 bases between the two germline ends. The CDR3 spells CASSFSYRTDAFF. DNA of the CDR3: TGTGCCAGCAGCTTCAGTTACCGGACGGACGCTTTCTTT. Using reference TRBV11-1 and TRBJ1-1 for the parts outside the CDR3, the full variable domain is EAEVAQSPRYKITEKSQAVAFWCDPISGHATLYWYRQILGQGPELLVQFQDESVVDDSQLPKDRFSAERLKGVDSTLKIQPAELGDSAMYLCASSFSYRTDAFFGQGTRLTVV.

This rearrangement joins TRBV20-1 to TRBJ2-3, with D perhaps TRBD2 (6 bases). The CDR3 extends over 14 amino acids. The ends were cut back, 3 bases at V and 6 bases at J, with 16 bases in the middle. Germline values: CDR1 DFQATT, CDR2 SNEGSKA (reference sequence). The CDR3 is CSASPGVPGDTQYF. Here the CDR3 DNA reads TGCAGTGCTAGCCCGGGGGTGCCCGGCGATACGCAGTATTTT.

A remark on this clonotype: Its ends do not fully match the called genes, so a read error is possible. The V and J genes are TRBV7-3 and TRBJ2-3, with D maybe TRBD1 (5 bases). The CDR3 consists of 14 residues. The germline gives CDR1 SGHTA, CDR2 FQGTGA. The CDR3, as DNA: TGCGCCAGCAGCCGCAACCAGGGTCCAGATACGCAGTATTTT. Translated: CASSRNQGPDTQYF.

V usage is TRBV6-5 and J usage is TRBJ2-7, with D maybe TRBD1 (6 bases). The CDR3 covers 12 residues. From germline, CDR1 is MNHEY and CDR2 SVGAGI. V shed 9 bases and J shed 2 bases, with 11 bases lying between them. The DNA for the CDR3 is TGTGCCAGTACAGGGAATCCCTACGAGCAGTACTTC. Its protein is CASTGNPYEQYF.

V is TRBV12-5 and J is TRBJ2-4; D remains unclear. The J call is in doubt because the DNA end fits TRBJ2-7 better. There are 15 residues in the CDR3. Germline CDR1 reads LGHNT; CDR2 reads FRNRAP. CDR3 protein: CASGLVYDYRDEQYF. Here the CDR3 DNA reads TGTGCTAGTGGTTTGGTATATGATTATCGGGACGAGCAGTACTTC.

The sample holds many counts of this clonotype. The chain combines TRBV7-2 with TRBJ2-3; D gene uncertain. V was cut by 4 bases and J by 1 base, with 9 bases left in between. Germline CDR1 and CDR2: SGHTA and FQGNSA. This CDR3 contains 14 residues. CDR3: CASSSSWRTDTQYF. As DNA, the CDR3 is TGTGCCAGCAGCTCCAGCTGGCGCACAGATACGCAGTATTTT.

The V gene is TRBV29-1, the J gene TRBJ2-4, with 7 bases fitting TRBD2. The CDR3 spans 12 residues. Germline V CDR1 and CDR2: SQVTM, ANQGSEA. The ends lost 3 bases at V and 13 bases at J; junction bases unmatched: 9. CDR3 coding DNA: TGCAGCGTTGAGGGGGGGTCGGGAGAGCAGTACTTC. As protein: CSVEGGSGEQYF.

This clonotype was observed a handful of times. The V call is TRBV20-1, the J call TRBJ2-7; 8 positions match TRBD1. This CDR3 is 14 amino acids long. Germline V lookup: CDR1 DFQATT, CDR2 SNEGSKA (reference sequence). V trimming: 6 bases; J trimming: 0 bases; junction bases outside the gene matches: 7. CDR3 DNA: TGCAGTGCCACTACCGGGACAGGCTCCTACGAGCAGTACTTC. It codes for CSATTGTGSYEQYF.

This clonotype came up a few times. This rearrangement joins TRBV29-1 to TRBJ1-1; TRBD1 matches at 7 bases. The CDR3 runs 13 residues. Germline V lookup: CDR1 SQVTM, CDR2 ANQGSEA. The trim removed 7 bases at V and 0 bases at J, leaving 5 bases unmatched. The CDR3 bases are TGCAGCGGGTACAGGGGCTTGAACACTGAAGCTTTCTTT. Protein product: CSGYRGLNTEAFF.

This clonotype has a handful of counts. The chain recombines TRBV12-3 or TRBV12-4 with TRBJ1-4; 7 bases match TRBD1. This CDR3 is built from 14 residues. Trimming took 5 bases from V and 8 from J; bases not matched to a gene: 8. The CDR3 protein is CASSQQGMREKLFF. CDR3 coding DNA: TGTGCCAGCAGTCAACAGGGGATGCGGGAAAAACTGTTTTTT.

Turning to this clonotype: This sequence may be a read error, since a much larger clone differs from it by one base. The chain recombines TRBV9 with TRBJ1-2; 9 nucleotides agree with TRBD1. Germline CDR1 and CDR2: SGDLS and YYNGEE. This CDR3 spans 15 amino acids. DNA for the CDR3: TGTACCAGCAGCCTCGACAGGGGGATTGGCTATGGCTACACCTTC. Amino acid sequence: CTSSLDRGIGYGYTF.

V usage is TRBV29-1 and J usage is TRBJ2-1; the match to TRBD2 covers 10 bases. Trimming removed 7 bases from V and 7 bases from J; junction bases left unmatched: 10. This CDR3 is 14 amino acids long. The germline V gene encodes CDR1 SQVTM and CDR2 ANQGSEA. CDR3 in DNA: TGCAGCGGGAGAGCCAGCGGGGGGGCGAATGAGCAGTTCTTC. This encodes CSGRASGGANEQFF.

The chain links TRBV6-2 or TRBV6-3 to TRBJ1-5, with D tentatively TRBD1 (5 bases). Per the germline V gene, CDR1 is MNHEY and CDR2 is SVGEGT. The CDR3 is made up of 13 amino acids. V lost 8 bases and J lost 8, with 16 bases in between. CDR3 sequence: CASRNGLREPQHF. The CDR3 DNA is TGTGCCAGCCGAAATGGACTCAGGGAGCCCCAGCATTTT.

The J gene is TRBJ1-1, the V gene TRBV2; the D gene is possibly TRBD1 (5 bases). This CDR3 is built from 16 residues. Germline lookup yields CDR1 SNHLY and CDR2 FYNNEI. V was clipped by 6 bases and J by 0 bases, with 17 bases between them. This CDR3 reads CASSRGVGTVNTEAFF. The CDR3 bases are TGTGCCAGCAGCCGAGGGGTGGGGACGGTGAACACTGAAGCTTTCTTT.

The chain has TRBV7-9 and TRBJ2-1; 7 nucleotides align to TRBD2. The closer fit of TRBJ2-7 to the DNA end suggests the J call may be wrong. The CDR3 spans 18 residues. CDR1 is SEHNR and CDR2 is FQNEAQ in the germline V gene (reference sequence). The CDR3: CASSLAPSGYSSYNEQYF. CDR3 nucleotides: TGTGCCAGCAGCTTAGCGCCTAGCGGATATAGCTCCTACAATGAGCAGTACTTC.

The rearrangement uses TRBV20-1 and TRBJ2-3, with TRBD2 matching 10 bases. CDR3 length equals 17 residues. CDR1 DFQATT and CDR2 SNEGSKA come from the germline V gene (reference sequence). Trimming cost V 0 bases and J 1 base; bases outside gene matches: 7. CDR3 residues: CSARDRRGTSGTDTQYF. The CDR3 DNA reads TGCAGTGCTAGAGACCGGAGGGGGACTAGCGGCACAGATACGCAGTATTTT.

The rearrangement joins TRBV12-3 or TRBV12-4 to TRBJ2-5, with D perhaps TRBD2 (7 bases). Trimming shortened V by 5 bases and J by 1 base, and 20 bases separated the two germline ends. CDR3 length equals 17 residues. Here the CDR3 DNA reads TGTGCCAGCAGTAAAAGGGGGGTCCGGGGGGCCCAAGAGACCCAGTACTTC. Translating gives CASSKRGVRGAQETQYF.

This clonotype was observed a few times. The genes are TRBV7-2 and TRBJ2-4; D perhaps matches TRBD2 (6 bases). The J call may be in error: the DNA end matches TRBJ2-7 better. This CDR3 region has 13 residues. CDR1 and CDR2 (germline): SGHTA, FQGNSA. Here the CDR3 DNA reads TGTGCCAGCAGCTTTACACGGGAGTACGAGCAGTACTTC. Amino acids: CASSFTREYEQYF.

The CDR3 loop is CASSTSARAGEQYF. The CDR3 DNA is TGTGCCAGCAGTACATCTGCGAGGGCGGGAGAGCAGTACTTC. This chain joins TRBV6-5 and TRBJ2-7, with D perhaps matching TRBD2 (6 bases). Germline loops: CDR1 MNHEY, CDR2 SVGAGI. V lost 5 bases and J 7 bases, leaving 18 bases between the germline ends. The CDR3 sequence is 14 residues long.

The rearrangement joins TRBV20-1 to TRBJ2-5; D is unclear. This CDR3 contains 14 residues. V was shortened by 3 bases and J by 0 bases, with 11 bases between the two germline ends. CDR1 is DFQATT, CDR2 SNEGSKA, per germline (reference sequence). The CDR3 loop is CSARWFRYQETQYF. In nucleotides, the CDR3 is TGCAGTGCTAGGTGGTTCCGCTACCAAGAGACCCAGTACTTC.

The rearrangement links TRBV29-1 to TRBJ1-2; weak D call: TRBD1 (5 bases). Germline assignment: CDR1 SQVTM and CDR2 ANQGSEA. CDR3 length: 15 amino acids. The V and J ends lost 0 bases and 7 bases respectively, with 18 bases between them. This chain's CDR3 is CSVEDRGSASFGYTF. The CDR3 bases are TGCAGCGTTGAAGATCGGGGGTCAGCTAGCTTTGGCTACACCTTC. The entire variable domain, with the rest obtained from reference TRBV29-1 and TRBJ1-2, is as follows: SAVISQKPSRDICQRGTSLTIQCQVDSQVTMMFWYRQQPGQSLTLIATANQGSEATYESGFVIDKFPISRPNLTFSTLTVSNMSPEDSSIYLCSVEDRGSASFGYTFGSGTRLTVV.

In DNA, the CDR3 is TGCGCCAGCAGCCCTTCACCAGGGGTTAGCTATGGCTACACCTTC. Translation gives CASSPSPGVSYGYTF. The J gene is TRBJ1-2, the V gene TRBV4-1, with D perhaps TRBD1 (6 bases). Trimming took off 4 bases at V and 4 bases at J, with 16 bases between the two ends. This CDR3 contains 15 residues. The germline gives CDR1 MGHRA, CDR2 YSYEKL.

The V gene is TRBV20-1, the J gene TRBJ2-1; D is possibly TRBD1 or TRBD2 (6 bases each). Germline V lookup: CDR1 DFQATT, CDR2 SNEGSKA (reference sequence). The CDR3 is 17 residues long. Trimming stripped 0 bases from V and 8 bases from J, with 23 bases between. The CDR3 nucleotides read TGCAGTGCTAGAGATAGTGAGGAGGGGGGCCACTCCCATGAGCAGTTCTTC. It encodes CSARDSEEGGHSHEQFF.

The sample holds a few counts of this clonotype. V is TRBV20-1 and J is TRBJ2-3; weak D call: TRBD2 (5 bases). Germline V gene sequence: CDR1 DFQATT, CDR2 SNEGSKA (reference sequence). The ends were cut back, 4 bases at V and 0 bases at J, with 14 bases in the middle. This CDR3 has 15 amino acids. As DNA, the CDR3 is TGCAGTGCTATACAGCGGAATCCTAGCACAGATACGCAGTATTTT. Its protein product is CSAIQRNPSTDTQYF.

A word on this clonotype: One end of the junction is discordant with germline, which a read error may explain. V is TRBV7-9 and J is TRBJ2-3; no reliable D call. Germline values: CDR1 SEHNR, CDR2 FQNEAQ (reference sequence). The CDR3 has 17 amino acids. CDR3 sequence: CAGSFSLVKTLTDTQYF. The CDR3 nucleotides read TGTGCCGGCAGCTTCTCCCTAGTTAAGACTCTCACAGATACGCAGTATTTT.

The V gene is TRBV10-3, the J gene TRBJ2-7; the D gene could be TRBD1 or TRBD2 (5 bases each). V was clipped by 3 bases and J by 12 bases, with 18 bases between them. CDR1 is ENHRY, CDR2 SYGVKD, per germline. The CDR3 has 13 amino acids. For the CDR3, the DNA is TGTGCCATCAGTGAAGGCCCTCAGGGACCACCGTACTTC. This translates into CAISEGPQGPPYF.

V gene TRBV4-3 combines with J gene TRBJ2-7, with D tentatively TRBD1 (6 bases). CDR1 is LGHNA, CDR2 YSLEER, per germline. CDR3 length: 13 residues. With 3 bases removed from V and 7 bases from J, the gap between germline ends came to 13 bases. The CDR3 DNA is TGCGCCAGCAGCCATTTAACGACAGGAGAGCAGTACTTC. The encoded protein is CASSHLTTGEQYF.

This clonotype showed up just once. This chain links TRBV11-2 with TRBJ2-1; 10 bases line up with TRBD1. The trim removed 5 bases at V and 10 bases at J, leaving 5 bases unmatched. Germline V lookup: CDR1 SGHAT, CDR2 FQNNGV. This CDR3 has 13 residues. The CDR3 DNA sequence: TGTGCCAGCAGCATCCGGGACAGGGGCGAGCAGTTCTTC. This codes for CASSIRDRGEQFF.

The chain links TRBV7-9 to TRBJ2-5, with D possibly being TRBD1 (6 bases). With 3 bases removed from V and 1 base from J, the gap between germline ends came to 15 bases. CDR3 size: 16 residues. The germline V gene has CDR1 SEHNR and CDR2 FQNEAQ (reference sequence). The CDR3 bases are TGTGCCAGCAGCTTGGGATACAGGGCGGCCCAAGAGACCCAGTACTTC. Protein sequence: CASSLGYRAAQETQYF.

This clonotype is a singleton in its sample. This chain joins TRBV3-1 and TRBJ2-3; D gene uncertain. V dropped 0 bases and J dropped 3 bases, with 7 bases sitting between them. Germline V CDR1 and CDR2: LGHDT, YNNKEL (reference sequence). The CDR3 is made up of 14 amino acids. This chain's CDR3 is CASSQDKPTDTQYF. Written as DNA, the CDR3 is TGTGCCAGCAGCCAAGATAAGCCTACAGATACGCAGTATTTT.